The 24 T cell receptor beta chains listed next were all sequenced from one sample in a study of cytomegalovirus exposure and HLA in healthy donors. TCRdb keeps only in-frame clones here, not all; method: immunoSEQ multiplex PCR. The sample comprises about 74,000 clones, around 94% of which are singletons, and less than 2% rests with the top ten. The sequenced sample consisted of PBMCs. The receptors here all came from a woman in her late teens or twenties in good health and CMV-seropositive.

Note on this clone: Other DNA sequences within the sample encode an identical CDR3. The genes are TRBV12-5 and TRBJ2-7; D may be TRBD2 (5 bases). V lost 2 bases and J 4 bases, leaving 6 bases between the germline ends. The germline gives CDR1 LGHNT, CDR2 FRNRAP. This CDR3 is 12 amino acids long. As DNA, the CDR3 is TGTGCTAGTGGTTTGAGAGGGTACGAGCAGTACTTC. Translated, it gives CASGLRGYEQYF.

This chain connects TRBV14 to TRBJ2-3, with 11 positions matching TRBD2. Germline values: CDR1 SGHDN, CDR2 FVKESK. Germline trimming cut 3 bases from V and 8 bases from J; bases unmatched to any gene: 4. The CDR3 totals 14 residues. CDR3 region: CASSHLAGGRTQYF. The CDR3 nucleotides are TGTGCCAGCAGCCATCTAGCGGGGGGTCGTACGCAGTATTTT.

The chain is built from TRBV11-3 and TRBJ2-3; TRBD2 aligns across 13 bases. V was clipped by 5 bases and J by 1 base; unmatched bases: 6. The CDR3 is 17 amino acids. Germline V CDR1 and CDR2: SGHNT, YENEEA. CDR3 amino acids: CASSARLAGGRTDTQYF. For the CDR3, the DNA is TGTGCCAGCAGCGCAAGACTAGCGGGGGGACGCACAGATACGCAGTATTTT.

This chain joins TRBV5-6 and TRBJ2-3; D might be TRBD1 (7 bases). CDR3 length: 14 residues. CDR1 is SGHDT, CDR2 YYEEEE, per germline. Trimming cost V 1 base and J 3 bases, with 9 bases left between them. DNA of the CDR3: TGTGCCAGCAGCTTGCAGGGGGGAACAGATACGCAGTATTTT. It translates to CASSLQGGTDTQYF.

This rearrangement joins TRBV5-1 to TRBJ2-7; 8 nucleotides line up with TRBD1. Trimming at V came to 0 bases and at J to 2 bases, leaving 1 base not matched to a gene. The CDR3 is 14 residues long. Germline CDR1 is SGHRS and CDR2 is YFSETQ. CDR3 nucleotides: TGCGCCAGCAGCTTGGGACAGGGGCCCTACGAGCAGTACTTC. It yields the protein CASSLGQGPYEQYF.

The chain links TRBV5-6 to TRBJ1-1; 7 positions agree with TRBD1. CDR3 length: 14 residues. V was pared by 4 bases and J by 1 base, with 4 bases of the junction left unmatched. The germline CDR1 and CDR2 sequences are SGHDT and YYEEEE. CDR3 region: CASSLTGRNTEAFF. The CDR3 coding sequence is TGTGCCAGCAGCCTGACAGGGAGGAACACTGAAGCTTTCTTT.

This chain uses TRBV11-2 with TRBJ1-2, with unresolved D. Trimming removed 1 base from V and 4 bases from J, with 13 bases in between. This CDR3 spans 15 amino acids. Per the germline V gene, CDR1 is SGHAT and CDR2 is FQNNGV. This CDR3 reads CASSLAGNPGYGYTF. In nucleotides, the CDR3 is TGTGCCAGCAGCTTAGCGGGGAACCCTGGCTATGGCTACACCTTC.

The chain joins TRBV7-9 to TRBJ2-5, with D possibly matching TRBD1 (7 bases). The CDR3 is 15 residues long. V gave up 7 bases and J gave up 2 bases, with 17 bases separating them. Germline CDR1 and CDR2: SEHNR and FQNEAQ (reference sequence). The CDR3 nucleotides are TGTGCCAGCAAAAACGCGGGGACAGCTCAAGAGACCCAGTACTTC. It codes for CASKNAGTAQETQYF.

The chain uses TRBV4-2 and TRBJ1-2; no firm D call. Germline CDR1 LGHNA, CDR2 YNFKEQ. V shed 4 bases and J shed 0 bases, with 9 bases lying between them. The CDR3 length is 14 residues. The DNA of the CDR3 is TGTGCCAGCAGCCCCCCGAGCACTAACTATGGCTACACCTTC. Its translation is CASSPPSTNYGYTF.

CDR3 coding DNA: TGTGCCAGCAGCCCACAGGGACTAGCGGGGGGCCCAGAGACCCAGTACTTC. Encoded protein: CASSPQGLAGGPETQYF. The chain couples TRBV11-3 to TRBJ2-5; TRBD2 aligns across 15 bases. The CDR3 covers 17 residues. Germline V CDR1 and CDR2: SGHNT, YENEEA. J lost 4 bases, V lost 5 bases, and 8 bases had no gene match.

This CDR3 reads CASSSTAGTGGGTDTQYF. CDR3 DNA sequence: TGTGCCAGCAGTTCGACCGCCGGGACAGGGGGAGGTACAGATACGCAGTATTTT. The chain combines TRBV27 with TRBJ2-3; 11 bases align to TRBD1. V gave up 4 bases and J gave up 3 bases; unmatched junction bases: 12. The CDR3 consists of 18 residues. Germline V CDR1 and CDR2: MNHEY, SMNVEV (reference sequence).

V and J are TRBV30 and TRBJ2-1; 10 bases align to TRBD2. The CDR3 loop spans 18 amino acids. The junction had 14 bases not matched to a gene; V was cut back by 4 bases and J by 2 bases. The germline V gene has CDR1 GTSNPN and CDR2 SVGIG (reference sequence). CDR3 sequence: CAWIPSPPLAGAYNEQFF. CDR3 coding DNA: TGTGCCTGGATTCCCTCCCCCCCTCTAGCGGGAGCCTACAATGAGCAGTTCTTC.

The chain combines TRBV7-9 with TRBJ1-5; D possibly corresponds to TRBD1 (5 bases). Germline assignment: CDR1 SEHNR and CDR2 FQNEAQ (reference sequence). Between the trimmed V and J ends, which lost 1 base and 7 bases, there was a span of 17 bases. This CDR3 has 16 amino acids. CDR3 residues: CASSLVGGPLAQPQHF. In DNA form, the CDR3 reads TGTGCCAGCAGCTTAGTCGGGGGACCCCTTGCCCAGCCCCAGCATTTT.

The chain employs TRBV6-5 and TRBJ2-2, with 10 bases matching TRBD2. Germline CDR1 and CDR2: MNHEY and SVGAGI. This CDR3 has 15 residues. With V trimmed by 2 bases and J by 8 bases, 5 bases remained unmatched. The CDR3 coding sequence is TGTGCCAGCAGTTACGCGTCTAGCGGGAGAGGGGAGCTGTTTTTT. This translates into CASSYASSGRGELFF.

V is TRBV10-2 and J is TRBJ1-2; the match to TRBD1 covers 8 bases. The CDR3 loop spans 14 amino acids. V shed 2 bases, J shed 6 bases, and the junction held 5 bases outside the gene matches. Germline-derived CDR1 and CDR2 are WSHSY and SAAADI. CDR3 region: CASSEAGGVNGYTF. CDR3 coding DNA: TGCGCCAGCAGTGAGGCAGGGGGCGTTAATGGCTACACCTTC.

The CDR3 DNA follows: TGTGCCAGCAGCTTAATCGGAGGGGGCGCTGGCTACACCTTC. This codes for CASSLIGGGAGYTF. This chain connects TRBV7-3 to TRBJ1-2; 7 nucleotides align to TRBD1. The V gene's germline CDR1 is SGHTA and CDR2 FQGTGA. CDR3 length: 14 residues. V shed 1 base, J shed 7 bases, and the junction held 6 bases outside the gene matches. The variable domain in full, completed from reference TRBV7-3 and TRBJ1-2, reads GAGVSQTPSNKVTEKGKYVELRCDPISGHTALYWYRQSLGQGPEFLIYFQGTGAADDSGLPNDRFFAVRPEGSVSTLKIQRTERGDSAVYLCASSLIGGGAGYTFGSGTRLTVV.

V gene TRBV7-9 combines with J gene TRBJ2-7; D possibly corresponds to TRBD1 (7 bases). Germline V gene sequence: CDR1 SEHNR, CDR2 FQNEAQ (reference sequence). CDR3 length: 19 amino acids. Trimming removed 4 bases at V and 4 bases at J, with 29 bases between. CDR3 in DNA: TGTGCCAGCAGCTCCCTCGGTGGGGGGACAGTTCAAGGGGAATACGAGCAGTACTTC. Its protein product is CASSSLGGGTVQGEYEQYF.

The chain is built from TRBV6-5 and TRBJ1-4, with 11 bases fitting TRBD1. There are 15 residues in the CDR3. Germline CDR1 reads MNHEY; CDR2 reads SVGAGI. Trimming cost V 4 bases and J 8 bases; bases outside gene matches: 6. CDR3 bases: TGTGCCAGCAGTTCACCGGGACAGGGGGACGAAAAACTGTTTTTT. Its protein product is CASSSPGQGDEKLFF.

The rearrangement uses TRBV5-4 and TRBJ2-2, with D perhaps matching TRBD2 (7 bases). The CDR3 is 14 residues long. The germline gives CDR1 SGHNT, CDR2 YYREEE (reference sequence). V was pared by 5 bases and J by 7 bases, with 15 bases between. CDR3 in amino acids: CASRIRGGGGELFF. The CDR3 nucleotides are TGTGCCAGCAGAATTCGAGGGGGGGGCGGGGAGCTGTTTTTT.

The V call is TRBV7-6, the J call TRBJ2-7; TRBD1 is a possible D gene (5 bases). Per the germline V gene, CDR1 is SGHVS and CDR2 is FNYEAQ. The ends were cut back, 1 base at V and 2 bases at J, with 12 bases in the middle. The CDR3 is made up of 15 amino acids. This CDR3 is CASSLELGPAYEQYF. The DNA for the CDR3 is TGTGCCAGCAGCTTAGAACTGGGGCCCGCCTACGAGCAGTACTTC. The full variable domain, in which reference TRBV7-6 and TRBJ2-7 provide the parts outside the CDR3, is GAGVSQSPRYKVTKRGQDVALRCDPISGHVSLYWYRQALGQGPEFLTYFNYEAQQDKSGLPNDRFSAERPEGSISTLTIQRTEQRDSAMYRCASSLELGPAYEQYFGPGTRLTVT.

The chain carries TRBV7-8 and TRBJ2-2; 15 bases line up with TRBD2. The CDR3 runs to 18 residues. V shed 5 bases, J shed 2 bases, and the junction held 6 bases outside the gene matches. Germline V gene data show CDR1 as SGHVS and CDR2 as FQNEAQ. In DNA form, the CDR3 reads TGTGCCAGCAGCACTCGGACTAGCGGGGGGGTTAACACCGGGGAGCTGTTTTTT. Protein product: CASSTRTSGGVNTGELFF.

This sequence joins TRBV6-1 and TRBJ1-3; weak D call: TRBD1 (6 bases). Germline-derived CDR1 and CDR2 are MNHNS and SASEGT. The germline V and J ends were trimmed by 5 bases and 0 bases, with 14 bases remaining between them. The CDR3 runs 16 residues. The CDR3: CASSQGQPASGNTIYF. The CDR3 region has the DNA TGTGCCAGCAGTCAAGGACAGCCCGCCTCTGGAAACACCATATATTTT.

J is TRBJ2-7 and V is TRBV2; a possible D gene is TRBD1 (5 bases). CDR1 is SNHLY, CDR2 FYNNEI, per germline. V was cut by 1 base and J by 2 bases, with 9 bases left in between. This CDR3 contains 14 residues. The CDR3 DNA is TGTGCCAGCAGTGAAGTGGACAAGACCTACGAGCAGTACTTC. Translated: CASSEVDKTYEQYF.

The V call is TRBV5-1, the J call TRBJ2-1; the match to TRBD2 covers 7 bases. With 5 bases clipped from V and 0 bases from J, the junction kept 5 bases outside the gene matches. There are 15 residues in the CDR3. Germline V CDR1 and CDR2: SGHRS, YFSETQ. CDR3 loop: CASRLTSSSYNEQFF. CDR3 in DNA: TGCGCCAGCAGGTTGACTAGCAGCTCCTACAATGAGCAGTTCTTC.